This is a list of T cell receptor beta chains from one sample in a study of shared clonotypes between healthy human individuals. Profiled with immunoSEQ multiplex PCR; TCRdb holds only in-frame clones, not every one. The data contain about 490,000 clones, 76% of them singletons. The material sequenced was PBMCs. The receptors derive from a woman in her thirties or forties in good health. Some clones in this sample may be carry-over from other donors' samples. Each CDR3 is given with its conserved first and last residue. D genes are given only for firm matches. Part of the rows lack a size; the others show once, few, many or a class for expanded clones.

TGTGCCAGCAGTTACTCGACCTGGGACGGCGAGCAGTACTTC CASSYSTWDGEQYF TRBV6-5 . TRBJ2-7 14 few
TGTGCCAGCAGCCTTACTAGCTACGAGCAGTACTTC CASSLTSYEQYF TRBV28 . TRBJ2-7 12 .
TGTGCCAGCAGCTTAGGACCTAGCGGTGGCTACACCTTC CASSLGPSGGYTF TRBV7-3 . TRBJ1-2 13 .
TGCGCCAGCAGTGAGTTGAAACCGGGACTAGCGGGAGTCACGTACTTC CASSELKPGLAGVTYF TRBV10-1 TRBD2 TRBJ2-7 16 .
TGTGCCACCAGCACCAGACTAGCGGAAGAGCAGTACTTC CATSTRLAEEQYF TRBV15 TRBD2 TRBJ2-7 13 .
TGTGCCAGCAGCTTAGATTTGGGTCAGGCAGGGAACGACGCCTACAATGAGCAGTTCTTC CASSLDLGQAGNDAYNEQFF TRBV11-2 . TRBJ2-1 20 .
TGTGCCAGCAGCTTCGCCGGGTCAGGGGGTCTCTACGAGCAGTACTTC CASSFAGSGGLYEQYF TRBV7-9 TRBD1 TRBJ2-7 16 .
TGTGCCAGCTCACCAAACCCGGGACAGGTCCCCTACGAGCAGTACTTC CASSPNPGQVPYEQYF TRBV18 TRBD1 TRBJ2-7 16 few
TGCAGTGCTTCGGACTTCTACGAGCAGTACTTC CSASDFYEQYF TRBV20-1 . TRBJ2-7 11 .
TGTGCCAGTAAACGATCAGCTCCCTATCAGCCCCAGCATTTT CASKRSAPYQPQHF TRBV19 . TRBJ1-5 14 .
TGTGCCAGCGGGGAGGGGGTCAGTCAGCCCCAGCATTTT CASGEGVSQPQHF TRBV7-2 . TRBJ1-5 13 few
TGCGCCAGCAGCTTTATAGGGGGCAATACTGAAGCTTTCTTT CASSFIGGNTEAFF TRBV5-1 TRBD1 TRBJ1-1 14 .
TGTGCCAGCAGACAGGGTTGGGTTGAAGCTTTCTTT CASRQGWVEAFF TRBV6-1 . TRBJ1-1 12 .
TGTGCCAGCAGTTTATGGGGACTAGGGACTGCATACAATGAGCAGTTCTTC CASSLWGLGTAYNEQFF TRBV27 TRBD2 TRBJ2-1 17 .
TGTGCCAGCAGCGGGAGGGCTAATAGCGGGAATTACAATGAGCAGTTCTTC CASSGRANSGNYNEQFF TRBV21-1 . TRBJ2-1 17 few
TGCGCCAGCAGCTTGGAGGGGGGACAGGCGAGCGCGCAGTATTTT CASSLEGGQASAQYF TRBV5-1 TRBD1 TRBJ2-3 15 few
TGCAGCGTTGAAGGCGGAGGGGCAGGGGGCTACACCTTC CSVEGGGAGGYTF TRBV29-1 . TRBJ1-2 13 .